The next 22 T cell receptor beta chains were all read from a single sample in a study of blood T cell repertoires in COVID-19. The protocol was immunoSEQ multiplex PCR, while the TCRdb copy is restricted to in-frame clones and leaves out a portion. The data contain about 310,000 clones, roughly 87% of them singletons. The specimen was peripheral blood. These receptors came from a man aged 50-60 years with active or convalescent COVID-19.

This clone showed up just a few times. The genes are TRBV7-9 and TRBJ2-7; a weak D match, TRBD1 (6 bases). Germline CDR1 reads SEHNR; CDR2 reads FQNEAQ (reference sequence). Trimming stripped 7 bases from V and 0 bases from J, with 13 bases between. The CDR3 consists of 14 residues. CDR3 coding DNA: TGTGCCAGCACCCAACGGGACACCTCCTACGAGCAGTACTTC. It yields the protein CASTQRDTSYEQYF.

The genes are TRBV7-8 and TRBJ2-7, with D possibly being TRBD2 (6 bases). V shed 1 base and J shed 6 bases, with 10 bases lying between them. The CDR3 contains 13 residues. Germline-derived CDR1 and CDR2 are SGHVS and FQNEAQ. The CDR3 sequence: CASSLVGLGEQYF. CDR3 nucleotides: TGTGCCAGCAGCTTAGTGGGACTCGGCGAGCAGTACTTC. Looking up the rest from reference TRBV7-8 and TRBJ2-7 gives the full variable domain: GAGVSQSPRYKVAKRGQDVALRCDPISGHVSLFWYQQALGQGPEFLTYFQNEAQLDKSGLPSDRFFAERPEGSVSTLKIQRTQQEDSAVYLCASSLVGLGEQYFGPGTRLTVT.

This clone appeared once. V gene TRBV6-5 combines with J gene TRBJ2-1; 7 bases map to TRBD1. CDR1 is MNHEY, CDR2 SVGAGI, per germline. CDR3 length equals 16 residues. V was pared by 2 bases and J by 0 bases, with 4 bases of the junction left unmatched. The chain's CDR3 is CASSYGQVSSYNEQFF. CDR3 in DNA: TGTGCCAGCAGTTACGGACAGGTTAGCTCCTACAATGAGCAGTTCTTC.

The CDR3 nucleotides are TGTGCCAGCAGTGAACACGCGGGATCTAATGAAAAACTGTTTTTT. This gives the protein CASSEHAGSNEKLFF. The chain combines TRBV6-1 with TRBJ1-4; D uncertain. Germline CDR1 reads MNHNS; CDR2 reads SASEGT. The CDR3 runs to 15 residues. V dropped 2 bases and J dropped 3 bases, with 10 bases sitting between them.

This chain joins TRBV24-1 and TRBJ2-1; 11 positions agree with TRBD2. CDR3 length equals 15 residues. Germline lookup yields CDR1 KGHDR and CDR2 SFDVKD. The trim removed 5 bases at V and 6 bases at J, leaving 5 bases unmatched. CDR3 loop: CATSVSGRGSNEQFF. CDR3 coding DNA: TGTGCCACCAGTGTTAGCGGGAGGGGGAGCAATGAGCAGTTCTTC.

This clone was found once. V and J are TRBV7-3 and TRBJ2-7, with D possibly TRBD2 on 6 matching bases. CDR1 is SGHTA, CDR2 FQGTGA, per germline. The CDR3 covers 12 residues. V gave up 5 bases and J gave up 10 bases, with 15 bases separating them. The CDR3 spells CASSPDGGKQYF. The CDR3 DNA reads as TGTGCCAGCAGCCCTGACGGGGGAAAACAGTACTTC.

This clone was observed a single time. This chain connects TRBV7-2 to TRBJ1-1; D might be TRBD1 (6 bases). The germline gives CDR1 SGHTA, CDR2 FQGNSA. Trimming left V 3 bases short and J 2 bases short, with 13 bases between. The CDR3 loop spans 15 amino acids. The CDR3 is CASSFYRADNTEAFF. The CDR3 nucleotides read TGTGCCAGCAGCTTTTACAGGGCTGATAACACTGAAGCTTTCTTT.

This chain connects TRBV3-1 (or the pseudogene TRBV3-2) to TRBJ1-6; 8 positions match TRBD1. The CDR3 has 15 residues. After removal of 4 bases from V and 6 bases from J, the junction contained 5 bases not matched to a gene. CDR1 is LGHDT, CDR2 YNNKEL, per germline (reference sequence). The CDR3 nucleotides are TGTGCCAGCAGCCCCATAACAGGGGGTAATTCACCCCTCCACTTT. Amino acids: CASSPITGGNSPLHF.

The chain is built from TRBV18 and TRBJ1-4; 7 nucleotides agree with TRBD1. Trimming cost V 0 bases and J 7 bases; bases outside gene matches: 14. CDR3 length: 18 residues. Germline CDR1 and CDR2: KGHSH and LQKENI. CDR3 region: CASSPPSRTGPRGEKLFF. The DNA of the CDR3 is TGTGCCAGCTCACCACCATCTCGGACAGGCCCTAGGGGTGAAAAACTGTTTTTT.

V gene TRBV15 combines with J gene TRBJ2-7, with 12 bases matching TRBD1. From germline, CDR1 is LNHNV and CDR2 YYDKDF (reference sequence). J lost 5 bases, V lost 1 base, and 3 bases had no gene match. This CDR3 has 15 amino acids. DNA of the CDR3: TGTGCCACCAGCAGAGGGGGACAGGGGGCGAACGAGCAGTACTTC. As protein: CATSRGGQGANEQYF.

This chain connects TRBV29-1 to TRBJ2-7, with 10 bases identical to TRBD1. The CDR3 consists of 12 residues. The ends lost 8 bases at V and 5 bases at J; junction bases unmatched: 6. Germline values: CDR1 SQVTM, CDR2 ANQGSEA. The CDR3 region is CSTGTGVDEQYF. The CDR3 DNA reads TGCAGCACCGGGACAGGGGTGGACGAGCAGTACTTC.

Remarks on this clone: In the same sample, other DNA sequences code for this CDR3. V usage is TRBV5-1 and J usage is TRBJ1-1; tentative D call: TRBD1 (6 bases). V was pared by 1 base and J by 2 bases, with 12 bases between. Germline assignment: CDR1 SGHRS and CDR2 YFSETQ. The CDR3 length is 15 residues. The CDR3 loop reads CASSLLTGSNTEAFF. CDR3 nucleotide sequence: TGCGCCAGCAGCTTGCTTACAGGGTCTAACACTGAAGCTTTCTTT. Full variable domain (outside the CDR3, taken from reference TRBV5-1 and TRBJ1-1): KAGVTQTPRYLIKTRGQQVTLSCSPISGHRSVSWYQQTPGQGLQFLFEYFSETQRNKGNFPGRFSGRQFSNSRSEMNVSTLELGDSALYLCASSLLTGSNTEAFFGQGTRLTVV.

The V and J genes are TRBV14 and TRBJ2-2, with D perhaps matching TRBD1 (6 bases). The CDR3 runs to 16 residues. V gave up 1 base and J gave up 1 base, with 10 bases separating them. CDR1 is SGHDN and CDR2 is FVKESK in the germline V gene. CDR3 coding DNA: TGTGCCAGCAGCCAAGCCCGGACAGTGAACACCGGGGAGCTGTTTTTT. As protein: CASSQARTVNTGELFF.

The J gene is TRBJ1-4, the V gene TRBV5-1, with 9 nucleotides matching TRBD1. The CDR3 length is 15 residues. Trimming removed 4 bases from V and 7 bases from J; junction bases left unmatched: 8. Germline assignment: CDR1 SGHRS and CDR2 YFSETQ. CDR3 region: CASSGGQGTAEKLFF. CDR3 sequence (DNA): TGCGCCAGCAGCGGGGGACAGGGAACGGCTGAAAAACTGTTTTTT.

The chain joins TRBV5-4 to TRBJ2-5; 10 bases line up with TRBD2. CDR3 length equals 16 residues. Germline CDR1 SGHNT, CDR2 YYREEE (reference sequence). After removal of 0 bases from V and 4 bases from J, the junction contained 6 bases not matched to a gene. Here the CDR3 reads CASSLGLAGVGETQYF. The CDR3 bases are TGTGCCAGCAGCTTGGGGCTAGCGGGAGTAGGAGAGACCCAGTACTTC.

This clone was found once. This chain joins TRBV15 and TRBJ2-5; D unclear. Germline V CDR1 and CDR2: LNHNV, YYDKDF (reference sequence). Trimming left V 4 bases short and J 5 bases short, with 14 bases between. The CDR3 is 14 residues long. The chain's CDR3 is CATSKRKASETQYF. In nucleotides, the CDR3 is TGTGCCACCAGCAAAAGAAAAGCGTCCGAGACCCAGTACTTC.

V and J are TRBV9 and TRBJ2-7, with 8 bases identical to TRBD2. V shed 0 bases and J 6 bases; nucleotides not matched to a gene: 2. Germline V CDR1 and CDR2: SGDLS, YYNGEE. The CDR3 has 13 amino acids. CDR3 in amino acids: CASSVDGTSEQYF. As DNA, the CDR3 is TGTGCCAGCAGCGTAGATGGGACTAGCGAGCAGTACTTC.

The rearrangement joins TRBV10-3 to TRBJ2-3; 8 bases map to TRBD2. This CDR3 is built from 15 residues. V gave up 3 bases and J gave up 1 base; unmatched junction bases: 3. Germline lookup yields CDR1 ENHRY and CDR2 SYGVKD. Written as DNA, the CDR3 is TGTGCCATCAGTGATATAGCGGGACGCACAGATACGCAGTATTTT. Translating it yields CAISDIAGRTDTQYF.

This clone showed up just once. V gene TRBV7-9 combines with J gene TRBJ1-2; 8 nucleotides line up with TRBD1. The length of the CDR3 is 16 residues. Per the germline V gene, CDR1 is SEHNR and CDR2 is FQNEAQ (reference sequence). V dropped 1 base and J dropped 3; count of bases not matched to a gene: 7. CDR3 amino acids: CASSLGSDRGYYGYTF. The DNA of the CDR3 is TGTGCCAGCAGCTTAGGATCCGACAGGGGCTACTATGGCTACACCTTC.

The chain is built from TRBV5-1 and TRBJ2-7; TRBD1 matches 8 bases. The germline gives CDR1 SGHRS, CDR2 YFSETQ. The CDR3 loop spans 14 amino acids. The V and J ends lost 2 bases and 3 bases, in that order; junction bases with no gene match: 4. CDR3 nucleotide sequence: TGCGCCAGCAGCTTCGACGGACAGGGCTACGAGCAGTACTTC. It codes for CASSFDGQGYEQYF.

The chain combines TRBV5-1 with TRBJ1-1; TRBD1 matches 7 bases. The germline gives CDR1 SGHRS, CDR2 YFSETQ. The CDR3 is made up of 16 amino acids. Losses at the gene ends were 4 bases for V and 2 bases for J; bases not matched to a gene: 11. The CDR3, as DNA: TGCGCCAGCAGCCTAACGGGACAGCTCAGCAACACTGAAGCTTTCTTT. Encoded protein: CASSLTGQLSNTEAFF.

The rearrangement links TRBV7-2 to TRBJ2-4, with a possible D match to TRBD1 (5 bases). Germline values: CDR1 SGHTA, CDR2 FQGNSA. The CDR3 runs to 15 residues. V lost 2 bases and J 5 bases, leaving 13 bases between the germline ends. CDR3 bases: TGTGCCAGCAGCTTATCTCTGACAGACCAAAACATTCAGTACTTC. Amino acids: CASSLSLTDQNIQYF.